A single sample gave rise to the 10 T cell receptor beta chains below, sequenced in a study of T-cell reconstitution after alpha-beta-depleted transplantation in children. Unique molecular identifiers were incorporated when the TCRbeta library was constructed. MiXCR, run by TCRdb on the PCR reads, gives a single entry per CDR3 protein. This sample has about 610,000 distinct CDR3 sequences, with 10% found just once. Sequenced here: PBMCs from the stem cell graft donor, sampled from the stem cell graft. The receptors were sampled from a human donor who donated a stem cell graft to a child with acute myeloid leukemia.

This chain links TRBV20-1 with TRBJ2-1, with 8 nucleotides matching TRBD2. Germline assignment: CDR1 DFQATT and CDR2 SNEGSKA (reference sequence). This CDR3 is built from 15 residues. Unmatched junction bases numbered 7, after V lost 3 bases and J lost 3 bases. In nucleotides, the CDR3 is TGCAGTGCTAGTCCAGCGGGAGAGGGCTACAATGAGCAGTTCTTC. This gives the protein CSASPAGEGYNEQFF.

This clonotype was counted many times. The chain carries TRBV20-1 and TRBJ2-7, with D maybe TRBD1 (5 bases). The germline gives CDR1 DFQATT, CDR2 SNEGSKA (reference sequence). The CDR3 contains 14 residues. Trimming shortened V by 1 base and J by 5 bases, and 15 bases separated the two germline ends. CDR3 bases: TGCAGTGCTAGAGCACCGCGCGTGACAGACGAGCAGTACTTC. Protein: CSARAPRVTDEQYF.

This clonotype was seen many times. The V call is TRBV9, the J call TRBJ2-1; TRBD1 might be the D (5 bases). V shed 6 bases and J shed 5 bases, with 15 bases lying between them. There are 14 residues in the CDR3. The germline V gene has CDR1 SGDLS and CDR2 YYNGEE. Here the CDR3 DNA reads TGTGCCAGCACCTTGGGGCCTCGAAACAATGAGCAGTTCTTC. Its protein product is CASTLGPRNNEQFF.

At least ten counts were recorded for this clonotype. This sequence joins TRBV20-1 and TRBJ2-1; 9 bases map to TRBD2. Unmatched junction bases numbered 7, after V lost 2 bases and J lost 5 bases. The CDR3 contains 15 residues. The germline V gene has CDR1 DFQATT and CDR2 SNEGSKA (reference sequence). The DNA of the CDR3 is TGCAGTGCTAGAACCAGCGGGAGGAGAGACAATGAGCAGTTCTTC. It codes for CSARTSGRRDNEQFF.

V gene TRBV6-6 combines with J gene TRBJ1-1, with no clear D. With 10 bases removed from V and 4 bases from J, the gap between germline ends came to 7 bases. Looked up from germline, CDR1 is MNHNY and CDR2 is SVGAGI (reference sequence). The CDR3 spans 10 residues. CDR3 amino acids: CAISSTEAFF. DNA of the CDR3: TGTGCCATCTCATCCACTGAAGCTTTCTTT.

This chain's CDR3 is CASSPGLAGTGEEQFF. CDR3 DNA: TGCGCCAGCAGCCCGGGACTAGCGGGAACTGGGGAGGAGCAGTTCTTC. The chain is built from TRBV5-1 and TRBJ2-1; 13 nucleotides line up with TRBD2. CDR3 length: 16 amino acids. The germline gives CDR1 SGHRS, CDR2 YFSETQ. V was clipped by 4 bases and J by 10 bases; unmatched bases: 11.

This clonotype showed up just a few times. The rearrangement links TRBV20-1 to TRBJ1-2, with D unresolved. With 3 bases removed from V and 9 bases from J, the gap between germline ends came to 14 bases. The CDR3 contains 12 residues. CDR1 is DFQATT, CDR2 SNEGSKA, per germline (reference sequence). This CDR3 is CSASPRVSRYTF. The CDR3 DNA is TGCAGTGCTAGCCCCAGAGTTTCACGCTACACCTTC.

In its sample, this clonotype was seen many times. One end of the junction does not line up with germline, which may come from a read error. The chain recombines TRBV20-1 with TRBJ2-5; 8 positions match TRBD2. Germline V gives CDR1 DFQATT, CDR2 SNEGSKA (reference sequence). This CDR3 has 16 residues. The CDR3 here is CSAGEIAGRGQETQYF. As DNA, the CDR3 is TGCAGTGCTGGAGAGATAGCCGGGAGGGGGCAAGAGACCCAGTACTTC.

At least ten counts were recorded for this clonotype. V gene TRBV6-1 combines with J gene TRBJ2-7; the match to TRBD2 covers 13 bases. The CDR3 covers 14 residues. J lost 4 bases, V lost 7 bases, and 4 bases had no gene match. CDR1 and CDR2 (germline): MNHNS, SASEGT. CDR3 in amino acids: CASTRTSGRYEQYF. Here the CDR3 DNA reads TGTGCCAGCACCAGGACTAGCGGGAGATACGAGCAGTACTTC.

In its sample, this clonotype was seen many times. The genes are TRBV15 and TRBJ2-5, with D possibly matching TRBD1 (5 bases). Looked up from germline, CDR1 is LNHNV and CDR2 is YYDKDF (reference sequence). This CDR3 has 14 residues. V was trimmed by 1 base and J by 3 bases, leaving 9 bases between them. Written as DNA, the CDR3 is TGTGCCACCAGCAGAGGGGCAGGGAAAGAGACCCAGTACTTC. This encodes CATSRGAGKETQYF.